A single count supports the clone carrying this T cell receptor beta chain. V lost 4 bases and J lost 1, with 4 bases in between. Germline V gives CDR1 SGHAT, CDR2 FQDESV (reference sequence). The CDR3 consists of 12 residues. The entry originates in a study of blood T cell repertoires in COVID-19. For the study at large: There were acute and convalescent COVID-19 samples, and they came from the United States, Italy and Spain.

Method: immunoSEQ multiplex PCR; TCRdb's copy keeps in-frame clones and lacks some. The sample shows 100,000 to 150,000 clones, 70% to 90% of them seen only once. The chain joins TRBV11-1 to TRBJ1-1; D is unclear. This clonotype originated in a human donor in a cohort sampled during active COVID-19. The specimen sequenced was peripheral blood. The CDR3 sequence is CASSYTNTEAFF. In DNA, the CDR3 is TGTGCCAGCAGCTACACGAACACTGAAGCTTTCTTT. Variable domain in full (rest from reference TRBV11-1 and TRBJ1-1): EAEVAQSPRYKITEKSQAVAFWCDPISGHATLYWYRQILGQGPELLVQFQDESVVDDSQLPKDRFSAERLKGVDSTLKIQPAELGDSAMYLCASSYTNTEAFFGQGTRLTVV.